This T cell receptor beta chain derives from a study of OX40 agonist ivuxolimab in advanced cancers. Study information: The study gave patients intravenous ivuxolimab at 0.01 to 10 mg/kg every 2 weeks. Points from the study as a whole: On average, CD8+ T cells showed a greater number of expanded clones than CD4+.

Sampling of blood occurred at baseline, cycle 4 day 1, and cycle 7 day 1. As concerns this clone: What it binds is not known.

The assay was immunoSEQ multiplex PCR, and TCRdb's table has in-frame clones only and misses some. The table has 98,000 or so clones, roughly 89% seen once. The receptor comes from an adult with an advanced solid tumor such as melanoma, head and neck, liver or kidney cancer. The material was CD4+ or CD8+ T cells sorted from blood, obtained in a trial of the OX40 agonist ivuxolimab.

The CDR3 reads CASGNDRDYGYTF. CDR3 in DNA: TGTGCCAGCGGGAACGACAGGGACTATGGCTACACCTTC. The chain combines TRBV5-8 with TRBJ1-2; 7 bases are shared with TRBD1. Per germline, CDR1 SGHTS and CDR2 YDEGEE. With V trimmed by 7 bases and J by 3 bases, 6 bases remained unmatched. The CDR3 loop spans 13 amino acids.